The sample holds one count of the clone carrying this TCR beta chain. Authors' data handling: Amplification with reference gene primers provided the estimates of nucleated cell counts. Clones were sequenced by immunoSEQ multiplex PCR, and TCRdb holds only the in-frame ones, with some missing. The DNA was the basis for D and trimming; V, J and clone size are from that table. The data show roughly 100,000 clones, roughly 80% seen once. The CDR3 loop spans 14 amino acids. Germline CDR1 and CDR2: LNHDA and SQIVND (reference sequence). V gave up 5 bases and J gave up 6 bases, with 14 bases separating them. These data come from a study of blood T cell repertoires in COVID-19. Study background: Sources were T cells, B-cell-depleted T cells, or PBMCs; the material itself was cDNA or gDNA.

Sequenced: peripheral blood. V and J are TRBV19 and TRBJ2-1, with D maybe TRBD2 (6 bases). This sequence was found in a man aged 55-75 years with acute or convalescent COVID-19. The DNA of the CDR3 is TGTGCCAGTAGTTACGGGGGTATCGGCAATGAGCAGTTCTTC. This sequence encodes CASSYGGIGNEQFF.